These 19 T cell receptor beta chains came from one sample sequenced in a study of T cell responses to AZD1222 COVID-19 vaccine. Produced via immunoSEQ multiplex PCR; TCRdb's table is partial and in-frame only. The data show more than 85,000 clones, around 90% seen once. Sample: peripheral blood, taken on day 0 of AZD1222 vaccination. The origin of the receptors is an adult in good health.

The chain combines TRBV6-6 with TRBJ2-1; D not resolved. Germline values: CDR1 MNHNY, CDR2 SVGAGI (reference sequence). The CDR3 sequence is 14 residues long. V was pared by 6 bases and J by 9 bases, with 18 bases between. The CDR3 spells CASSEPDNSPEQFF. DNA for the CDR3: TGTGCCAGCAGCGAGCCCGACAACTCCCCTGAGCAGTTCTTC.

This clone was observed a single time. V and J are TRBV28 and TRBJ1-5; D call uncertain. Trimming removed 3 bases at V and 1 base at J, with 16 bases between. In germline, CDR1 is MDHEN, CDR2 SYDVKM. This CDR3 comprises 17 residues. The CDR3 spells CASSFGVRLMSNQPQHF. In DNA form, the CDR3 reads TGTGCCAGCAGTTTCGGCGTCAGGCTTATGAGCAATCAGCCCCAGCATTTT.

The chain has TRBV11-1 and TRBJ2-7; D remains unclear. Per the germline V gene, CDR1 is SGHAT and CDR2 is FQDESV (reference sequence). V lost 1 base and J lost 4, with 5 bases in between. The CDR3 is made up of 12 amino acids. In DNA form, the CDR3 reads TGTGCCAGCAGCTTAGGACAATACGAGCAGTACTTC. Encoded protein: CASSLGQYEQYF.

The chain has TRBV12-3 or TRBV12-4 and TRBJ2-1, with unresolved D. The CDR3 spans 12 residues. V shed 5 bases and J shed 7 bases, with 9 bases lying between them. The DNA for the CDR3 is TGTGCCAGCAGTGGGCTTATGAATGAGCAGTTCTTC. Amino acid sequence: CASSGLMNEQFF.

The chain joins TRBV12-3 or TRBV12-4 to TRBJ1-2; D not certain. Trimming took 3 bases from V and 4 from J, leaving 6 bases between them. CDR3 length equals 12 residues. The CDR3: CASSFYSYGYTF. The CDR3 DNA is TGTGCCAGCAGTTTTTACAGCTATGGCTACACCTTC.

The V gene is TRBV2, the J gene TRBJ2-1; 7 nucleotides match TRBD2. Unmatched junction bases numbered 10, after V lost 6 bases and J lost 8 bases. This CDR3 comprises 14 residues. Per the germline V gene, CDR1 is SNHLY and CDR2 is FYNNEI. The CDR3 DNA follows: TGTGCCAGCAGGGGGGGGATATCTGTCCATGAGCAGTTCTTC. Its protein product is CASRGGISVHEQFF.

V usage is TRBV4-2 and J usage is TRBJ2-3; 7 nucleotides line up with TRBD2. The junction had 5 bases not matched to a gene; V was cut back by 0 bases and J by 5 bases. CDR3 length equals 15 residues. Germline V gene sequence: CDR1 LGHNA, CDR2 YNFKEQ. The CDR3 nucleotides are TGTGCCAGCAGCCAAGAAGGAGGGAGGGTAGATACGCAGTATTTT. It encodes CASSQEGGRVDTQYF.

This chain uses TRBV11-2 with TRBJ1-1; weak D call: TRBD1 (5 bases). Trimming took 3 bases from V and 2 from J, leaving 10 bases between them. Looked up from germline, CDR1 is SGHAT and CDR2 is FQNNGV. The length of the CDR3 is 14 residues. DNA of the CDR3: TGTGCCAGCAGCTTGGGGCAGGGCAACACTGAAGCTTTCTTT. Encoded protein: CASSLGQGNTEAFF. The full variable domain, its missing parts supplied by reference TRBV11-2 and TRBJ1-1, is EAGVAQSPRYKIIEKRQSVAFWCNPISGHATLYWYQQILGQGPKLLIQFQNNGVVDDSQLPKDRFSAERLKGVDSTLKIQPAKLEDSAVYLCASSLGQGNTEAFFGQGTRLTVV.

The rearrangement links TRBV28 to TRBJ2-7, with D perhaps TRBD1 (6 bases). The CDR3 runs to 13 residues. The germline V gene encodes CDR1 MDHEN and CDR2 SYDVKM. V dropped 6 bases and J dropped 3 bases, with 12 bases sitting between them. The CDR3 spells CASRLRGGYEQYF. Here the CDR3 DNA reads TGTGCCAGCAGATTGCGAGGGGGCTACGAGCAGTACTTC.

The J gene is TRBJ1-5, the V gene TRBV6-5, with 8 positions matching TRBD1. CDR3 length: 13 residues. In germline, CDR1 is MNHEY, CDR2 SVGAGI. V was clipped by 6 bases and J by 6 bases; unmatched bases: 4. CDR3 region: CASRDREGQPQHF. CDR3 sequence (DNA): TGTGCCAGCAGGGACAGGGAGGGTCAGCCCCAGCATTTT.

The rearrangement joins TRBV6-2 or TRBV6-3 to TRBJ2-7, with 7 bases lining up with TRBD2. The CDR3 contains 20 residues. Germline-derived CDR1 and CDR2 are MNHEY and SVGEGT. V lost 5 bases and J lost 6; bases outside the gene matches: 28. CDR3 DNA: TGTGCCAGCAGTACTACTCGTTCCCGACGTGATCGAGGGAGGGCGAGCGAGCAGTACTTC. This translates into CASSTTRSRRDRGRASEQYF.

The V call is TRBV19, the J call TRBJ1-2; D is unclear. The CDR3 has 14 amino acids. V was clipped by 6 bases and J by 4 bases, with 15 bases between them. Per the germline V gene, CDR1 is LNHDA and CDR2 is SQIVND (reference sequence). The CDR3: CASRPSGRSYGYTF. The CDR3 coding sequence is TGTGCCAGTAGGCCAAGCGGACGCAGCTATGGCTACACCTTC.

The chain combines TRBV30 with TRBJ1-2; D not resolved. This CDR3 contains 13 residues. Germline CDR1 GTSNPN, CDR2 SVGIG (reference sequence). V lost 1 base and J lost 6, with 12 bases in between. This chain's CDR3 is CAWSGEGSNGYTF. CDR3 in DNA: TGTGCCTGGAGTGGGGAGGGTTCGAATGGCTACACCTTC. Looking up the rest from reference TRBV30 and TRBJ1-2 gives the full variable domain: SQTIHQWPATLVQPVGSPLSLECTVEGTSNPNLYWYRQAAGRGLQLLFYSVGIGQISSEVPQNLSASRPQDRQFILSSKKLLLSDSGFYLCAWSGEGSNGYTFGSGTRLTVV.

The rearrangement joins TRBV10-3 to TRBJ1-3; tentative D call: TRBD1 (5 bases). Germline loops: CDR1 ENHRY, CDR2 SYGVKD. Deletions cut 6 bases from V and 0 bases from J, with 6 bases between. CDR3 size: 13 residues. The CDR3 loop is CAIRGDSGNTIYF. The DNA for the CDR3 is TGTGCCATCAGAGGGGACTCTGGAAACACCATATATTTT.

This clone was detected only once. V usage is TRBV24-1 and J usage is TRBJ2-1, with D tentatively TRBD1 (5 bases). V was cut by 6 bases and J by 2 bases, with 7 bases left in between. Germline CDR1 KGHDR, CDR2 SFDVKD. The CDR3 is 13 amino acids. CDR3 nucleotide sequence: TGTGCCACCAGTAACAGGCCCTACAATGAGCAGTTCTTC. Protein product: CATSNRPYNEQFF.

The CDR3 here is CASSLTVSGLQFF. The CDR3, as DNA: TGCGCCAGCAGCCTGACTGTGAGCGGCCTCCAGTTCTTC. J is TRBJ2-1 and V is TRBV5-1; the D gene is possibly TRBD2 (5 bases). This CDR3 has 13 residues. With 4 bases removed from V and 13 bases from J, the gap between germline ends came to 18 bases. From germline, CDR1 is SGHRS and CDR2 YFSETQ.

The rearrangement uses TRBV5-1 and TRBJ1-2; TRBD1 matches at 10 bases. Trimming at V came to 4 bases and at J to 8 bases, leaving 14 bases not matched to a gene. Germline V gives CDR1 SGHRS, CDR2 YFSETQ. The CDR3 covers 16 residues. The chain's CDR3 is CASSARRDRGSWGYTF. DNA for the CDR3: TGCGCCAGCAGCGCCCGCCGGGACAGGGGATCTTGGGGCTACACCTTC.

The chain combines TRBV6-5 with TRBJ2-1; TRBD2 matches 12 bases. Germline V lookup: CDR1 MNHEY, CDR2 SVGAGI. The CDR3 runs to 15 residues. V was pared by 6 bases and J by 9 bases, with 9 bases of the junction left unmatched. The CDR3 reads CASSPTSGSSGEQFF. The CDR3 nucleotides are TGTGCCAGCAGCCCGACTAGCGGGAGTTCTGGTGAGCAGTTCTTC.

The chain couples TRBV6-4 to TRBJ2-5, with D unresolved. CDR3 length: 16 amino acids. Trimming removed 0 bases at V and 5 bases at J, with 16 bases between. Germline V gene data show CDR1 as MRHNA and CDR2 as SNTAGT. CDR3 loop: CASSDSGYSVGETQYF. As DNA, the CDR3 is TGTGCCAGCAGTGACTCAGGGTACAGTGTGGGGGAGACCCAGTACTTC.